This record looks at one TCR beta chain sequence and its context. Authors' analysis steps: By means of reference gene primer amplification, nucleated cell counts were estimated. Produced via immunoSEQ multiplex PCR; TCRdb's table is partial and in-frame only. That table is the source of V, J and clone size, and D and trimming were worked out from the DNA. The profile covers around 97,000 clones, with roughly nine tenths appearing a single time and more than 15% taken by the ten largest. The sample belongs to a study of blood T cell repertoires in COVID-19. Study information: The study drew acute and convalescent COVID-19 samples from the United States, Italy and Spain. Sample material is recorded as cDNA or gDNA derived from T cells, B-cell-depleted T cells, or PBMCs.

The CDR3 is made up of 16 amino acids. Germline loops: CDR1 KGHSH, CDR2 LQKENI. J gave up 4 bases and V 4 bases, and 9 bases lay outside the gene matches. The receptor was derived from a woman older than 75 in a cohort sampled during active COVID-19. Sequencing was carried out using peripheral blood. The chain employs TRBV18 and TRBJ2-3; 9 positions agree with TRBD1. The CDR3 is CASSLNTGGWSDTQYF. In DNA, the CDR3 is TGTGCCAGCTCACTTAATACAGGGGGCTGGTCAGATACGCAGTATTTT.